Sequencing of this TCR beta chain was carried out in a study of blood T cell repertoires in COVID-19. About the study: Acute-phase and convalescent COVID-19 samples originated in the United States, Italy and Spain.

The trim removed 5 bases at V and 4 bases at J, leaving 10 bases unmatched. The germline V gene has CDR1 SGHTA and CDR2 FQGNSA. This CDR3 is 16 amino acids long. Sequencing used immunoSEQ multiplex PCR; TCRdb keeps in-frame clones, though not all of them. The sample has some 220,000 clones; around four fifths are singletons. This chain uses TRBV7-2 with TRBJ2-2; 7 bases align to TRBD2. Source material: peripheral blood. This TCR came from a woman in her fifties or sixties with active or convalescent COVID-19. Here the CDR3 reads CASSPPRGRSTGELFF. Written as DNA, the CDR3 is TGTGCCAGCAGCCCGCCCCGCGGGAGAAGCACCGGGGAGCTGTTTTTT.